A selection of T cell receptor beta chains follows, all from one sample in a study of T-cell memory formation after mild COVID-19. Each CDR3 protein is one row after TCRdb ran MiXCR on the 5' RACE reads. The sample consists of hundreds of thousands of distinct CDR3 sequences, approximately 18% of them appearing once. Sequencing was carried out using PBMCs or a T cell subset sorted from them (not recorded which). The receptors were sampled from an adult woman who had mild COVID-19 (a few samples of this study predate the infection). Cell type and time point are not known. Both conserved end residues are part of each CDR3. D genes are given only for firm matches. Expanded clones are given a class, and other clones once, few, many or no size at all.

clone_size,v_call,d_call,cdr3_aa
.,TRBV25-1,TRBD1,CASSEGGQPRNTIYF
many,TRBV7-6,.,CASSPEGGEADTQYF
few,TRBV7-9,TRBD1,CASSLVGTGPNEQYF
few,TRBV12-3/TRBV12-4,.,CASSSRIDNNYGYTF
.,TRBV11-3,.,CASDEGDTGELFF
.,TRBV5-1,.,CASSNSGGEETQYF
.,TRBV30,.,CAWNRGPNQPQHF
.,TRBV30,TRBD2,CAWRLAGAWETQYF
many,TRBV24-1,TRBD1,CATSAPTGAVRNEQFF
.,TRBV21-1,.,CASSRASGGKDEQYF
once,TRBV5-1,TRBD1,CASSPPGGAYNEQFF
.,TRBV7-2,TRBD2,CASSPRGLAAASTQYF
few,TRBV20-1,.,CSARGVPDHPYEQYF
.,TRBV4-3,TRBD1,CASSQEVRQGYEQYF
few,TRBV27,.,CASSLSRVGYEQYF
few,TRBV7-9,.,CASSLASVNTEAFF
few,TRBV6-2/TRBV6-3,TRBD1,CASSYLDRGYQPQHF
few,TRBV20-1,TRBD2,CSARLGGRADTQYF
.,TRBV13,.,CASSTDTEQYF
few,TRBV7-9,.,CASSLEGLKTF
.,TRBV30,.,CAWSGGPGELFF
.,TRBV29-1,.,CSVEVGGGPSYEQYF
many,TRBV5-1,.,CASSPQGNTGELFF
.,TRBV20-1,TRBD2,CSARGRDRGLAGGRGNEQFF
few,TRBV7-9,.,CASSPGVGGQETQYF
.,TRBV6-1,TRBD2,CATRFGRATAGELFF
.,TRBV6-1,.,CASLGPVGKLNTEAFF
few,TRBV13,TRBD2,CASSLRGINIQYF
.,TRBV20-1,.,CSARLLVDSGYQPQHF
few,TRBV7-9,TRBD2,CASSSGLAGKDTQYF
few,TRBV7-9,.,CASSEDRSNEQFF
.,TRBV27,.,CASSSLLGITDTQYF
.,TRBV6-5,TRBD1,CASSYNRGDEKLFF
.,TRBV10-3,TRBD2,CAISDGLAGGPGTDTQYF
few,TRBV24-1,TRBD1,CATSDAGQGQVQPQHF
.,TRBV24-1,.,CATSDLRTLNTGELFF
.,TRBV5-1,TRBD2,CASSTGLDEQFF
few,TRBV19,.,CASSQRDMSGDTQYF
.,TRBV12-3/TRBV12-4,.,CASSSAMADRFDGYTF
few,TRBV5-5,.,CASSLQLAKNIQYF
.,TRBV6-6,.,CASSYGERQPQHF
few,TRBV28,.,CASLSLSSYEQYF